This TCR beta chain was captured by sequencing in a study of T cells in Graves' hyperthyroidism and ophthalmopathy. Study results and caveats: By a 13 V-J model, ophthalmopathy was set apart from stable hyperthyroidism.

Template material for amplifying TCR beta CDR3 regions consisted of RNA transcripts. HTBI primers were used for first-round RT-PCR of the TCR CDR3. TCRdb re-called the multiplex PCR reads with MiXCR, one entry per CDR3 protein. This table has roughly 700,000 distinct CDR3 sequences, less than 15% appearing once. Many counts were recorded for this clonotype. Its antigen is undetermined. The CDR3 is 13 amino acids. V was trimmed by 6 bases and J by 5 bases, leaving 12 bases between them. The V gene's germline CDR1 is SNHLY and CDR2 FYNNEI. Sequenced input: blood. The TCR originated in a woman aged 18-35 years with Graves' hyperthyroidism. The V gene is TRBV2, the J gene TRBJ2-3; no definite D call. CDR3 sequence reads: CASSDIIGDTQYF. The CDR3 DNA is TGTGCCAGCAGCGACATAATAGGAGATACGCAGTATTTT. Using reference TRBV2 and TRBJ2-3 for the parts outside the CDR3, the full variable domain is EPEVTQTPSHQVTQMGQEVILRCVPISNHLYFYWYRQILGQKVEFLVSFYNNEISEKSEIFDDQFSVERPDGSNFTLKIRSTKLEDSAMYFCASSDIIGDTQYFGPGTRLTVL.